This TCR beta chain is drawn from a study of radiation and T cells in renal cell carcinoma. The V segment lost 5 bases and the J segment 2 bases; nucleotides outside the gene matches: 8. The CDR3 sequence is 16 residues long. Germline CDR1 reads SGHTA; CDR2 reads FQGTGA. For this clone: The antigen remains undetermined.

This table comes from immunoSEQ multiplex PCR, and its TCRdb copy is limited to in-frame clones, with some not included. Altogether roughly 92,000 clones are present, approximately 80% being singletons, with the ten largest covering under 8.5%. Indicated time point: blood 4 weeks post-SBRT, at nephrectomy. The treatment denotes: 15 Gy SBRT to primary tumor, nephrectomy 4 weeks later. Nephrectomy followed 15 Gy stereotactic body radiation by 4 weeks. Study-wide results and caveats: In blood, top tumor clones expanded by 2 weeks, shrinking by 4. Baseline intratumoral clonotype presence is unknown without pretreatment biopsies.

The J gene is TRBJ2-3, the V gene TRBV7-3, with 9 bases lining up with TRBD2. The receptor was derived from a man in his fifties or sixties with renal cell carcinoma. The input for sequencing was blood, taken from a patient whose treatment included radiotherapy and nephrectomy. The CDR3 sequence is CASSQRAGGFTDTQYF. The CDR3 DNA reads TGTGCCAGCAGCCAGAGAGCGGGAGGTTTCACAGATACGCAGTATTTT. Full variable domain (rest looked up from reference TRBV7-3 and TRBJ2-3): GAGVSQTPSNKVTEKGKYVELRCDPISGHTALYWYRQSLGQGPEFLIYFQGTGAADDSGLPNDRFFAVRPEGSVSTLKIQRTERGDSAVYLCASSQRAGGFTDTQYFGPGTRLTVL.